This TCR beta chain is drawn from a study of blood T cell repertoires in COVID-19. Whole-study context: PBMCs, B-cell-depleted T cells, or T cells provided the cDNA or gDNA that made up the material.

Germline V gives CDR1 MNHEY, CDR2 SVGAGI. The CDR3 extends over 14 amino acids. V lost 6 bases, J lost 10 bases, and 7 bases stayed unmatched. Per the original methods: Quantification of nucleated cells was approximated via reference gene primer amplification. The protocol was immunoSEQ multiplex PCR, while the TCRdb copy is restricted to in-frame clones and leaves out a portion. The DNA was the basis for D and trimming; V, J and clone size are from that table. The sample includes 150,000 to 200,000 clones, 75% to 90% seen only once; the top ten take under 2.5%. The sequencing sample was made of peripheral blood. This TCR derives from a man between 65 and 85 years old with active or convalescent COVID-19. The chain is built from TRBV6-5 and TRBJ1-6; 9 positions agree with TRBD1. This CDR3 is CASRGTGSESPLHF. In nucleotides, the CDR3 is TGTGCCAGCAGGGGGACAGGGTCGGAATCACCCCTCCACTTT.